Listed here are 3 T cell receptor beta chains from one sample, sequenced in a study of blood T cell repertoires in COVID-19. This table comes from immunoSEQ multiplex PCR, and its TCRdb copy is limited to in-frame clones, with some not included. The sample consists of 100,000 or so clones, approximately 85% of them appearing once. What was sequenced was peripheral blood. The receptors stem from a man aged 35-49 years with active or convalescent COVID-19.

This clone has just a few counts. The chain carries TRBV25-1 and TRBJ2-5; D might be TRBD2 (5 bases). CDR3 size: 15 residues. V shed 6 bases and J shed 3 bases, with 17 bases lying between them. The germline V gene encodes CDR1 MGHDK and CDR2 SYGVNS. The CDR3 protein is CASSGLWTEKETQYF. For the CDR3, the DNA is TGTGCCAGCAGCGGACTCTGGACTGAGAAAGAGACCCAGTACTTC.

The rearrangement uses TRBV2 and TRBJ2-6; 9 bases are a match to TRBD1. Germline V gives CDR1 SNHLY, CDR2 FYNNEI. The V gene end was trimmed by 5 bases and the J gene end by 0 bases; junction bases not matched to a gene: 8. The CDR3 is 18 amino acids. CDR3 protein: CASSSWDRAYSGANVLTF. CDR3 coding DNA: TGTGCCAGCAGTTCTTGGGACAGGGCATACTCTGGGGCCAACGTCCTGACTTTC.

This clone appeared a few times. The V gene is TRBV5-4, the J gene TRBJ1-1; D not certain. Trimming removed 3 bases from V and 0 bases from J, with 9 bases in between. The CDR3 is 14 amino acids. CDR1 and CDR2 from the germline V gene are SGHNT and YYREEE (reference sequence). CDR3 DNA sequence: TGTGCCAGCAGCTCGGAGGTATTGAACACTGAAGCTTTCTTT. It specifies CASSSEVLNTEAFF.